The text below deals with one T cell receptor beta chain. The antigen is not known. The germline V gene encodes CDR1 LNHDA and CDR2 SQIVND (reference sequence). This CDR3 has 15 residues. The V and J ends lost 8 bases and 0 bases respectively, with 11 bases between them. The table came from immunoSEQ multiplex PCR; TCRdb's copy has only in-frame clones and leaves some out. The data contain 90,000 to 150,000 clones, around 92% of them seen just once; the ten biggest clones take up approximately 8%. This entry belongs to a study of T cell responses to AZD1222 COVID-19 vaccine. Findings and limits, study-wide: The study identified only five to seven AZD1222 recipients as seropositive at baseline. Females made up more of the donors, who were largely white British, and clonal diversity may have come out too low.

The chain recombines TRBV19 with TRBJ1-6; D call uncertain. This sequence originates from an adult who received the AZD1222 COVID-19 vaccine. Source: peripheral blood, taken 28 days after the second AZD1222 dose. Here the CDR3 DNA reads TGTGCCAGTCGGCGGGAGAGCTCCTATAATTCACCCCTCCACTTT. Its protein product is CASRRESSYNSPLHF. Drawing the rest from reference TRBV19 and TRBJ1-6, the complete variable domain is DGGITQSPKYLFRKEGQNVTLSCEQNLNHDAMYWYRQDPGQGLRLIYYSQIVNDFQKGDIAEGYSVSREKKESFPLTVTSAQKNPTAFYLCASRRESSYNSPLHFGNGTRLTVT.